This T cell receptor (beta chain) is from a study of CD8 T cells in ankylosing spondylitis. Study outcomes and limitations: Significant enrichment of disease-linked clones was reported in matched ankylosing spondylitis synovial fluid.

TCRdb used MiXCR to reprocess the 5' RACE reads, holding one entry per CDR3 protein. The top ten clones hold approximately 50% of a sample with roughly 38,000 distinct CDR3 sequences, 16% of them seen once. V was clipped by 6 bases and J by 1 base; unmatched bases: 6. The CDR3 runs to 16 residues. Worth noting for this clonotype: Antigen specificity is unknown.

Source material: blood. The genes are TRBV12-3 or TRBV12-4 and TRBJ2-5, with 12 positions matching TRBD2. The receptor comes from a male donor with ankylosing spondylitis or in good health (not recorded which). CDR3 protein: CASSWGTSGFQETQYF. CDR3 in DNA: TGTGCCAGCAGCTGGGGGACTAGCGGGTTCCAAGAGACCCAGTACTTC.